This T cell receptor beta chain derives from a study of cytomegalovirus exposure and HLA in healthy donors. This clone occurred a few times. This CDR3 comprises 14 residues. The germline CDR1 and CDR2 sequences are MDHEN and SYDVKM. With 6 bases clipped from V and 8 bases from J, the junction kept 10 bases outside the gene matches. The method was immunoSEQ multiplex PCR; TCRdb's version includes in-frame clones alone and lacks a portion of them. Among roughly 100,000 clones listed, about nine tenths were seen once. The origin of this receptor is a woman in her late teens or twenties in good health and CMV-seropositive. V and J are TRBV28 and TRBJ1-1; TRBD1 matches 9 bases. The sequencing input was PBMCs. In DNA, the CDR3 is TGTGCCAGCAGGGCCGGGACAGGGACTTGGGAAGCTTTCTTT. It encodes CASRAGTGTWEAFF.